This TCR beta chain was found in a study of blood T cell repertoires in COVID-19. The V end was cut by 4 bases, the J end by 8 bases, with 21 bases between. The CDR3 sequence is 17 residues long. Looked up from germline, CDR1 is SNHLY and CDR2 is FYNNEI. TCRdb's copy holds only in-frame clones and misses some; the assay was immunoSEQ multiplex PCR. Of under 60,000 clones in the sample, approximately 88% are singletons; the top ten hold around 53%. V and J are TRBV2 and TRBJ1-6, with D perhaps matching TRBD1 (5 bases). This clonotype was obtained from an older man with acute or convalescent COVID-19. The sequencing sample was made of peripheral blood. The CDR3 DNA sequence: TGTGCCAGCAGTGCCCCAACCGGGACGGGAGGAGATTCACCCCTCCACTTT. This translates into CASSAPTGTGGDSPLHF.